The 31 T cell receptor beta chains given below trace back to one sample, sequenced in a study of T cells in Graves' hyperthyroidism and ophthalmopathy. The TCR beta CDR3 regions underwent amplification using RNA transcripts as the source. HTBI primers were employed in a first-round RT-PCR of the TCR CDR3. One entry per CDR3 protein, called by TCRdb with MiXCR from the multiplex PCR reads. The sample lists 750,000 to 950,000 distinct CDR3 sequences, 38% occurring once. The sample was blood. The receptors derive from a man between 18 and 29 years old with Graves' hyperthyroidism.

This clonotype was detected many times. V gene TRBV20-1 combines with J gene TRBJ1-4, with a possible D match to TRBD1 (6 bases). This CDR3 spans 14 amino acids. With 3 bases removed from V and 2 bases from J, the gap between germline ends came to 10 bases. Germline values: CDR1 DFQATT, CDR2 SNEGSKA (reference sequence). DNA for the CDR3: TGCAGTGCTAGGGCCGGGGGCACTAATGAAAAACTGTTTTTT. Protein product: CSARAGGTNEKLFF.

The rearrangement joins TRBV12-3 or TRBV12-4 to TRBJ1-5, with unresolved D. V was clipped by 6 bases and J by 6 bases, with 15 bases between them. The CDR3 sequence is 14 residues long. The CDR3 nucleotides read TGTGCCAGCAGCGGTAGGGTACGGGGTCAGCCCCAGCATTTT. This codes for CASSGRVRGQPQHF.

This clonotype was found many times. The chain is built from TRBV29-1 and TRBJ2-2; TRBD2 aligns across 11 bases. This CDR3 is built from 12 residues. Per the germline V gene, CDR1 is SQVTM and CDR2 is ANQGSEA. The CDR3 reads CGTSGSTGELFF. The CDR3 DNA sequence: TGCGGGACTAGCGGTTCCACCGGGGAGCTGTTTTTT.

This clonotype has at least ten counts. The genes are TRBV7-3 and TRBJ2-7, with D perhaps being TRBD1 or TRBD2 (5 bases each). This CDR3 is 13 amino acids long. V dropped 5 bases and J dropped 3 bases, with 11 bases sitting between them. Germline-derived CDR1 and CDR2 are SGHTA and FQGTGA. Written as DNA, the CDR3 is TGTGCCAGCAGCCGGGACGCGTTCTACGAGCAGTACTTC. Amino acid sequence: CASSRDAFYEQYF. The full variable domain, rest sourced from reference TRBV7-3 and TRBJ2-7, is GAGVSQTPSNKVTEKGKYVELRCDPISGHTALYWYRQSLGQGPEFLIYFQGTGAADDSGLPNDRFFAVRPEGSVSTLKIQRTERGDSAVYLCASSRDAFYEQYFGPGTRLTVT.

V and J are TRBV7-9 and TRBJ2-5, with TRBD1 identical over 9 bases. From germline, CDR1 is SEHNR and CDR2 FQNEAQ (reference sequence). This CDR3 has 16 amino acids. J gave up 4 bases and V 6 bases, and 12 bases lay outside the gene matches. CDR3 bases: TGTGCCAGCAGTGGTCGGACAGGGGATTGGCGAGAGACCCAGTACTTC. It codes for CASSGRTGDWRETQYF.

The table lists this clonotype with a count of one. The rearrangement links TRBV7-9 to TRBJ2-5; a weak D match, TRBD1 (5 bases). The CDR3 extends over 18 amino acids. CDR1 is SEHNR, CDR2 FQNEAQ, per germline (reference sequence). V gave up 11 bases and J gave up 1 base, with 29 bases separating them. The CDR3 here is CAWSGRGTWADPQETQYF. CDR3 sequence (DNA): TGTGCCTGGAGTGGAAGGGGTACGTGGGCAGATCCCCAAGAGACCCAGTACTTC.

This clonotype was observed at least ten times. The chain is built from TRBV10-1 and TRBJ2-7; D ambiguous. V was shortened by 3 bases and J by 7 bases, with 10 bases between the two germline ends. The CDR3 length is 12 residues. CDR1 and CDR2 (germline): WNHNN, SYGVQD (reference sequence). Here the CDR3 reads CASSDGVLEQYF. The CDR3 region has the DNA TGCGCCAGCAGTGACGGAGTCCTTGAGCAGTACTTC.

The sample holds a few counts of this clonotype. The chain has TRBV7-2 and TRBJ1-1; no firm D call. Germline CDR1 reads SGHTA; CDR2 reads FQGNSA. The CDR3 has 15 residues. Trimming took 5 bases from V and 4 from J, leaving 17 bases between them. CDR3 in DNA: TGTGCCAGCAGCCTCATCCTGGAGGGAAGCACTGAAGCTTTCTTT. It codes for CASSLILEGSTEAFF.

Worth noting for this clonotype: A clone one base away is much larger, so this may be a read error. V usage is TRBV11-1 and J usage is TRBJ1-1; maybe TRBD1 (5 bases). V was cut by 5 bases and J by 1 base, with 14 bases left in between. From germline, CDR1 is SGHAT and CDR2 FQDESV (reference sequence). The CDR3 is made up of 15 amino acids. As DNA, the CDR3 is TGTGCCAGCAGCCTAAGTATGCAGGGGAACACTGAAGCTTTCTTT. This encodes CASSLSMQGNTEAFF.

The sample holds a few counts of this clonotype. This chain uses TRBV19 with TRBJ1-1; 7 nucleotides match TRBD1. J gave up 6 bases and V 0 bases, and 1 base lay outside the gene matches. In germline, CDR1 is LNHDA, CDR2 SQIVND (reference sequence). CDR3 length: 13 amino acids. The CDR3 DNA is TGTGCCAGTAGTATAGATCAGGGGGCTGAAGCTTTCTTT. Amino acid sequence: CASSIDQGAEAFF.

This clonotype was seen at least ten times. The chain has TRBV25-1 and TRBJ2-7; 10 bases align to TRBD1. The V gene end was trimmed by 11 bases and the J gene end by 6 bases; junction bases not matched to a gene: 13. The V gene's germline CDR1 is MGHDK and CDR2 SYGVNS. The CDR3 totals 14 residues. CDR3 DNA sequence: TGTGCCTCCTCCCGGGACAGGGGCTCCGGCGAGCAGTACTTC. This gives the protein CASSRDRGSGEQYF.

This clonotype was seen only a few times. The chain has TRBV4-1 and TRBJ2-7; 9 bases are a match to TRBD2. Germline V gene lookup returns CDR1 MGHRA and CDR2 YSYEKL. The CDR3 extends over 15 amino acids. V lost 2 bases and J lost 1; bases outside the gene matches: 3. This CDR3 reads CASSQPAGGSYEQYF. In nucleotides, the CDR3 is TGCGCCAGCAGCCAACCTGCGGGAGGGTCCTACGAGCAGTACTTC.

V and J are TRBV2 and TRBJ1-6, with TRBD1 as a possible D gene (5 bases). V dropped 8 bases and J dropped 9 bases, with 17 bases sitting between them. The CDR3 loop spans 14 amino acids. CDR1 SNHLY and CDR2 FYNNEI come from the germline V gene. The chain's CDR3 is CASGGEGLSSPLHF. CDR3 coding DNA: TGTGCCAGCGGGGGGGAGGGGTTAAGTTCACCCCTCCACTTT.

DNA for the CDR3: TGCAGCGTTGAAGATCAGGGCAGACTGGCGGATACGCAGTATTTT. Translation: CSVEDQGRLADTQYF. This sequence joins TRBV29-1 and TRBJ2-3, with a possible D match to TRBD1 (5 bases). Trimming removed 0 bases at V and 6 bases at J, with 16 bases between. The CDR3 sequence is 15 residues long. In germline, CDR1 is SQVTM, CDR2 ANQGSEA.

With respect to this clonotype: Just one base apart from a much larger clone, this may be a read error. The chain combines TRBV2 with TRBJ2-6; 7 bases are a match to TRBD1. With V trimmed by 6 bases and J by 1 base, 6 bases remained unmatched. The CDR3 is 16 amino acids. Germline CDR1 and CDR2: SNHLY and FYNNEI. In DNA, the CDR3 is TGTGCCAGCAGGGCGGACAGGTCGTCTGGGGCCAACGTCCTGACTTTC. It is translated as CASRADRSSGANVLTF.

Notes on this clonotype: A much bigger clone sits one base away, suggesting this may be a read error. The rearrangement uses TRBV29-1 and TRBJ1-2; D is ambiguous. The CDR3 sequence is 14 residues long. V was trimmed by 4 bases and J by 3 bases, leaving 15 bases between them. Germline lookup yields CDR1 SQVTM and CDR2 ANQGSEA. The CDR3 loop is CSVGNRATHYGYTF. The DNA for the CDR3 is TGCAGCGTTGGAAATAGGGCCACGCACTATGGCTACACCTTC.

The CDR3 reads CAIEEGDTDTQYF. CDR3 sequence (DNA): TGTGCCATAGAGGAGGGGGACACAGATACGCAGTATTTT. V and J are TRBV7-8 and TRBJ2-3; the D gene could be TRBD1 or TRBD2 (6 bases each). The CDR3 is made up of 13 amino acids. Germline CDR1 reads SGHVS; CDR2 reads FQNEAQ. Trimming left V 10 bases short and J 2 bases short, with 13 bases between.

This chain connects TRBV6-6 to TRBJ2-7, with 11 positions matching TRBD2. Germline lookup yields CDR1 MNHNY and CDR2 SVGAGI (reference sequence). This CDR3 is built from 15 residues. The V gene end was trimmed by 6 bases and the J gene end by 7 bases; junction bases not matched to a gene: 11. The CDR3 loop reads CASSPTSGGFGEQYF. CDR3 sequence (DNA): TGTGCCAGCAGCCCAACTAGCGGGGGCTTCGGGGAGCAGTACTTC.

This clonotype was seen only once. One junction end disagrees with the germline gene, perhaps due to a read error. The V and J genes are TRBV7-2 and TRBJ2-5, with TRBD1 matching 9 bases. Germline values: CDR1 SGHTA, CDR2 FQGNSA. This CDR3 is 16 amino acids long. CDR3 region: CAGSPSSQGAEETQYF. As DNA, the CDR3 is TGTGCCGGCAGCCCTTCATCACAGGGGGCCGAGGAGACCCAGTACTTC.

The chain has TRBV20-1 and TRBJ2-7; 7 positions agree with TRBD1. The CDR3 has 14 residues. The V and J ends lost 5 bases and 7 bases, in that order; junction bases with no gene match: 14. CDR1 is DFQATT and CDR2 is SNEGSKA in the germline V gene (reference sequence). The CDR3 sequence is CSALGTDRVGEQYF. In DNA form, the CDR3 reads TGCAGTGCTTTAGGGACAGACCGGGTGGGGGAGCAGTACTTC.

This chain uses TRBV25-1 with TRBJ2-2; 7 nucleotides align to TRBD1. This CDR3 is built from 13 residues. The germline CDR1 and CDR2 sequences are MGHDK and SYGVNS. Written as DNA, the CDR3 is TGTGCTAGACGCGACAGGGTGACCGGGGAGCTGTTTTTT. Protein sequence: CARRDRVTGELFF. Looking up the rest from reference TRBV25-1 and TRBJ2-2 gives the full variable domain: EADIYQTPRYLVIGTGKKITLECSQTMGHDKMYWYQQDPGMELHLIHYSYGVNSTEKGDLSSESTVSRIRTEHFPLTLESARPSHTSQYLCARRDRVTGELFFGEGSRLTVL.

In its sample, this clonotype was seen many times. The rearrangement uses TRBV14 and TRBJ1-1, with D unclear. Germline V gene lookup returns CDR1 SGHDN and CDR2 FVKESK. This CDR3 has 14 amino acids. The V end lost 0 bases, the J end lost 5 bases, and 10 bases lay between the germline ends. The CDR3 region is CASSQDLRGTEAFF. CDR3 DNA sequence: TGTGCCAGCAGCCAAGATCTACGGGGAACTGAAGCTTTCTTT.

This clonotype has ten or more counts. The gene calls are TRBV19 and TRBJ1-2; D call uncertain. Trimming removed 5 bases from V and 3 bases from J, with 16 bases in between. The CDR3 has 15 amino acids. Germline-derived CDR1 and CDR2 are LNHDA and SQIVND (reference sequence). DNA for the CDR3: TGTGCCAGTAGTCCAGGTGAGGGAATGGACTATGGCTACACCTTC. This sequence encodes CASSPGEGMDYGYTF.

V and J are TRBV4-1 and TRBJ2-7; D possibly corresponds to TRBD1 (6 bases). This CDR3 region has 17 residues. Germline CDR1 is MGHRA and CDR2 is YSYEKL. V lost 0 bases to trimming and J lost 4 bases, with 19 bases between them. For the CDR3, the DNA is TGCGCCAGCAGCCAAGACAACAGGGTTAGAGGAGTTTACGAGCAGTACTTC. Its translation: CASSQDNRVRGVYEQYF.

This chain joins TRBV2 and TRBJ1-1; maybe TRBD1 (6 bases). Per the germline V gene, CDR1 is SNHLY and CDR2 is FYNNEI. The CDR3 runs to 12 residues. The V end was cut by 9 bases, the J end by 1 base, with 9 bases between. The CDR3 DNA reads TGTGCCAGGGGGGGGGCGAACACTGAAGCTTTCTTT. Translating gives CARGGANTEAFF.

The rearrangement joins TRBV7-2 to TRBJ2-2; 11 positions agree with TRBD2. J lost 6 bases, V lost 4 bases, and 4 bases had no gene match. The germline V gene encodes CDR1 SGHTA and CDR2 FQGNSA. The CDR3 length is 15 residues. The CDR3 nucleotides read TGTGCCAGCAGCTCGGGACTAGCGGTCCCCGGGGAGCTGTTTTTT. This codes for CASSSGLAVPGELFF. Together with reference TRBV7-2 and TRBJ2-2, the CDR3 gives the full variable domain: GAGVSQSPSNKVTEKGKDVELRCDPISGHTALYWYRQSLGQGLEFLIYFQGNSAPDKSGLPSDRFSAERTGGSVSTLTIQRTQQEDSAVYLCASSSGLAVPGELFFGEGSRLTVL.

The chain couples TRBV12-3 or TRBV12-4 to TRBJ2-2; D gene uncertain. Trimming removed 1 base at V and 3 bases at J, with 6 bases between. The CDR3 is 14 residues long. The CDR3 nucleotides read TGTGCCAGCAGTTTAGAGGACCACACCGGGGAGCTGTTTTTT. Its protein is CASSLEDHTGELFF.

This clonotype was counted a single time. The CDR3 DNA reads as TGCAGCGTAGAGGGACTAGCGGGGGATTCACCCCTCCACTTT. The encoded protein is CSVEGLAGDSPLHF. The rearrangement links TRBV29-1 to TRBJ1-6, with D possibly TRBD1 on 5 matching bases. V was cut by 6 bases and J by 8 bases, with 17 bases left in between. The CDR3 length is 14 residues. From germline, CDR1 is SQVTM and CDR2 ANQGSEA.

This clonotype was picked up many times. This chain links TRBV2 with TRBJ1-2; D not certain. The length of the CDR3 is 11 residues. The germline V gene encodes CDR1 SNHLY and CDR2 FYNNEI. Trimming shortened V by 0 bases and J by 9 bases, and 5 bases separated the two germline ends. The CDR3 region is CASSEAGRYTF. The CDR3 DNA sequence: TGTGCCAGCAGTGAAGCGGGTCGCTACACCTTC.

This clonotype was seen a few times. The chain recombines TRBV7-9 with TRBJ2-7; D possibly uses TRBD1 or TRBD2 (5 bases each). The CDR3 covers 15 residues. Trimming stripped 6 bases from V and 7 bases from J, with 22 bases between. CDR1 is SEHNR, CDR2 FQNEAQ, per germline (reference sequence). In DNA, the CDR3 is TGTGCCAGCAGTCAACCGGGACCAGCCTCTAGGGAGCAGTACTTC. The encoded protein is CASSQPGPASREQYF.

This clonotype was recorded a few times. The V call is TRBV7-8, the J call TRBJ2-7, with D possibly being TRBD2 (6 bases). The V gene lost 1 base and the J gene lost 3 bases, with 10 bases spanning the gap. CDR1 and CDR2 (germline): SGHVS, FQNEAQ. CDR3 size: 14 residues. The chain's CDR3 is CASSLGGNYYEQYF. The CDR3 coding sequence is TGTGCCAGCAGCTTAGGCGGGAATTACTACGAGCAGTACTTC.